The 26 T cell receptor beta chains given below trace back to one sample, sequenced in a study of OX40 agonist ivuxolimab in advanced cancers. The method was the immunoSEQ multiplex PCR assay. TCRdb took this table from immuneACCESS and kept in-frame rearrangements with V and J called. Such tables lack part of the clones; where checked against another copy, unresolved V genes explain under half of the gap, and the rest is unexplained. The sample table lists about 100,000 clones, around 87% of them with a count of one. The biggest ten clones account for under 0.2% of the sample. This material consisted of CD4+ or CD8+ T cells sorted from blood, taken in a trial of the OX40 agonist ivuxolimab. The receptors come from an adult with an advanced solid tumor such as melanoma, head and neck, liver or kidney cancer.

The chain recombines TRBV9 with TRBJ2-3; possibly TRBD2 for D (6 bases). CDR1 and CDR2 from the germline V gene are SGDLS and YYNGEE. There are 16 residues in the CDR3. V was trimmed by 4 bases and J by 11 bases, leaving 26 bases between them. The CDR3 spells CASSTSVGPTGEGQYF. The CDR3 region has the DNA TGTGCCAGCAGCACCTCAGTGGGGCCTACGGGAGAGGGGCAGTATTTT. The full variable domain, completed using reference TRBV9 and TRBJ2-3, is DSGVTQTPKHLITATGQRVTLRCSPRSGDLSVYWYQQSLDQGLQFLIQYYNGEERAKGNILERFSAQQFPDLHSELNLSSLELGDSALYFCASSTSVGPTGEGQYFGPGTRLTVL.

This chain uses TRBV21-1 with TRBJ1-5; no check of the table's D call, TRBD1, against the DNA was made. TRBV21-1 is reported as a pseudogene. The CDR3 has 15 residues. CDR3 protein: CASSTGGQGDQPQHF. CDR3 sequence (DNA): TGTGCCAGCAGCACGGGAGGACAGGGTGATCAGCCCCAGCATTTT.

This rearrangement joins TRBV6-6 to TRBJ2-3, with no clear D. CDR1 is MNHNY, CDR2 SVGAGI, per germline (reference sequence). This CDR3 spans 16 amino acids. V was clipped by 0 bases and J by 6 bases, with 16 bases between them. The CDR3 here is CASSYSRPLEVDTQYF. The CDR3 DNA reads as TGTGCCAGCAGTTACTCCCGACCCCTTGAGGTGGATACGCAGTATTTT.

This chain connects TRBV9 to TRBJ2-7; 8 nucleotides match TRBD1. Germline CDR1 is SGDLS and CDR2 is YYNGEE. The CDR3 spans 14 residues. J gave up 5 bases and V 4 bases, and 8 bases lay outside the gene matches. CDR3 sequence: CASSTGQGSHEQYF. CDR3 sequence (DNA): TGTGCCAGCAGCACAGGACAGGGATCCCACGAGCAGTACTTC.

CDR3 in amino acids: CASSLTGFDPYGYTF. Here the CDR3 DNA reads TGTGCCAGCAGCTTAACCGGGTTCGACCCTTATGGCTACACCTTC. This chain uses TRBV7-8 with TRBJ1-2; no definite D call. Deletions cut 2 bases from V and 5 bases from J, with 15 bases between. The CDR3 is 15 amino acids. Germline V lookup: CDR1 SGHVS, CDR2 FQNEAQ.

V and J are TRBV2 and TRBJ1-1; TRBD1 might be the D (6 bases). The CDR3 loop spans 14 amino acids. Trimming removed 7 bases from V and 0 bases from J, with 12 bases in between. The germline V gene has CDR1 SNHLY and CDR2 FYNNEI. The CDR3, as DNA: TGTGCCAGCATCTCGGACAGAGTGAACACTGAAGCTTTCTTT. This sequence encodes CASISDRVNTEAFF. Complete variable domain (other parts from reference TRBV2 and TRBJ1-1): EPEVTQTPSHQVTQMGQEVILRCVPISNHLYFYWYRQILGQKVEFLVSFYNNEISEKSEIFDDQFSVERPDGSNFTLKIRSTKLEDSAMYFCASISDRVNTEAFFGQGTRLTVV.

This chain connects TRBV6-1 to TRBJ2-3; 7 bases map to TRBD1. The junction had 7 bases not matched to a gene; V was cut back by 3 bases and J by 4 bases. CDR3 size: 15 residues. The germline CDR1 and CDR2 sequences are MNHNS and SASEGT. CDR3 DNA sequence: TGTGCCAGCAGTGACGGACAGGTCCTTGCAGATACGCAGTATTTT. It specifies CASSDGQVLADTQYF.

The rearrangement links TRBV19 to TRBJ1-3, with a tentative D call TRBD1 (5 bases). Trimming stripped 7 bases from V and 0 bases from J, with 19 bases between. This CDR3 is 17 amino acids long. Germline assignment: CDR1 LNHDA and CDR2 SQIVND (reference sequence). The CDR3 nucleotides read TGTGCCAGTAAGTTCCGCGCTACAGGCTTCTCTGGAAACACCATATATTTT. Its protein product is CASKFRATGFSGNTIYF.

The CDR3 sequence: CASSRGANTEAFF. In DNA, the CDR3 is TGTGCCAGCAGCCGGGGGGCGAACACTGAAGCTTTCTTT. The gene calls are TRBV7-3 and TRBJ1-1, with a weak D call TRBD1 (6 bases). Per the germline V gene, CDR1 is SGHTA and CDR2 is FQGTGA. Trimming left V 5 bases short and J 1 base short, with 8 bases between. This CDR3 is 13 amino acids long.

Points on this clone: Since a much larger clone is just one base distant, this may be a read error. This specimen includes other DNA sequences encoding the same CDR3. This sequence joins TRBV5-4 and TRBJ2-7, with D perhaps matching TRBD2 (5 bases). The CDR3 has 13 amino acids. With 0 bases removed from V and 2 bases from J, the gap between germline ends came to 6 bases. Looked up from germline, CDR1 is SGHNT and CDR2 is YYREEE (reference sequence). CDR3 nucleotides: TGTGCCAGCAGCTTGGCGGGGACCTACGAGCAGTACTTC. Translated: CASSLAGTYEQYF.

This chain uses TRBV2 with TRBJ1-5; no clear D gene. Looked up from germline, CDR1 is SNHLY and CDR2 is FYNNEI. The V and J ends lost 1 base and 3 bases respectively, with 10 bases between them. The CDR3 runs to 15 residues. Here the CDR3 DNA reads TGTGCCAGCAGTGAAGAGGTGGTTTCCAATCAGCCCCAGCATTTT. Translation: CASSEEVVSNQPQHF.

The rearrangement joins TRBV11-2 to TRBJ2-5, with D unresolved. Trimming took 3 bases from V and 9 from J, leaving 17 bases between them. The CDR3 runs to 14 residues. CDR1 and CDR2 (germline): SGHAT, FQNNGV. CDR3 sequence: CASSFQGLQAPQYF. DNA of the CDR3: TGTGCCAGCAGCTTTCAAGGTCTTCAAGCCCCCCAGTACTTC.

The chain is built from TRBV29-1 and TRBJ2-1; 8 nucleotides align to TRBD1. Looked up from germline, CDR1 is SQVTM and CDR2 is ANQGSEA. V was pared by 7 bases and J by 0 bases, with 8 bases of the junction left unmatched. CDR3 length equals 15 residues. As DNA, the CDR3 is TGCAGCGCCCGGCCAGGGGGCAGCTCCTACAATGAGCAGTTCTTC. Amino acids: CSARPGGSSYNEQFF.

CDR3 in amino acids: CASSLGAGANLYGYTF. CDR3 DNA: TGTGCCAGCAGCTTAGGGGCCGGGGCAAATCTCTATGGCTACACCTTC. The genes are TRBV7-6 and TRBJ1-2, with a tentative D call TRBD1 (5 bases). In germline, CDR1 is SGHVS, CDR2 FNYEAQ. Trimming pared 1 base from V and 4 bases from J, leaving 16 bases between. The length of the CDR3 is 16 residues.

The chain uses TRBV19 and TRBJ2-1; TRBD2 agrees at 8 bases. Germline-derived CDR1 and CDR2 are LNHDA and SQIVND (reference sequence). The CDR3 covers 16 residues. J lost 10 bases, V lost 2 bases, and 13 bases had no gene match. The CDR3 sequence: CASSINAGGQGAEQFF. CDR3 nucleotides: TGTGCCAGTAGTATAAACGCGGGAGGCCAGGGTGCGGAGCAGTTCTTC.

V and J are TRBV5-1 and TRBJ2-1, with a tentative D call TRBD2 (5 bases). CDR1 and CDR2 (germline): SGHRS, YFSETQ. V lost 6 bases to trimming and J lost 1 base, with 11 bases between them. The CDR3 contains 14 residues. The CDR3 region has the DNA TGCGCCAGCATGACGGGATTTTCCTACAATGAGCAGTTCTTC. Its translation: CASMTGFSYNEQFF.

The J gene is TRBJ2-1, the V gene TRBV27, with TRBD2 matching 7 bases. CDR1 and CDR2 (germline): MNHEY, SMNVEV (reference sequence). CDR3 size: 15 residues. The ends lost 4 bases at V and 3 bases at J; junction bases unmatched: 6. The CDR3 protein is CASSSSAGDYNEQFF. For the CDR3, the DNA is TGTGCCAGCAGTTCATCGGCGGGAGACTACAATGAGCAGTTCTTC.

This sequence joins TRBV5-6 and TRBJ2-2; D unclear. Germline CDR1 is SGHDT and CDR2 is YYEEEE. The CDR3 has 15 residues. Trimming removed 0 bases from V and 4 bases from J, with 10 bases in between. The CDR3 region has the DNA TGTGCCAGCAGCTTGGGACTCTTCTTCACCGGGGAGCTGTTTTTT. Translated, it gives CASSLGLFFTGELFF.

V is TRBV6-5 and J is TRBJ1-2; a possible D gene is TRBD1 (6 bases). V shed 7 bases and J shed 4 bases, with 13 bases lying between them. The germline CDR1 and CDR2 sequences are MNHEY and SVGAGI. This CDR3 has 13 amino acids. The CDR3 reads CASTLDRSYGYTF. The CDR3 DNA follows: TGTGCCAGCACCTTGGACAGAAGCTATGGCTACACCTTC.

This clone was detected once. The CDR3 DNA sequence: TGTGCCAGCACCCGTCAGTCTGGAACGGTGAACACTGAAGCTTTCTTT. It is translated as CASTRQSGTVNTEAFF. The chain recombines TRBV2 with TRBJ1-1; unclear D gene. CDR1 is SNHLY, CDR2 FYNNEI, per germline. Trimming stripped 7 bases from V and 0 bases from J, with 18 bases between. There are 16 residues in the CDR3.

The genes are TRBV6-6 and TRBJ2-7; D gene unclear. Per germline, CDR1 MNHNY and CDR2 SVGAGI (reference sequence). V dropped 5 bases and J dropped 3 bases, with 5 bases sitting between them. This CDR3 is 11 amino acids long. The CDR3 here is CASSNNYEQYF. For the CDR3, the DNA is TGTGCCAGCAGTAACAACTACGAGCAGTACTTC.

This clone was observed a single time. The rearrangement joins TRBV20-1 to TRBJ2-1; no definite D call. CDR3 length: 11 amino acids. Germline CDR1 reads DFQATT; CDR2 reads SNEGSKA (reference sequence). V dropped 5 bases and J dropped 6 bases, with 8 bases sitting between them. CDR3 sequence (DNA): TGCAGTGCTCATTGGATCAATGAGCAGTTCTTC. Amino acid sequence: CSAHWINEQFF.

V usage is TRBV5-1 and J usage is TRBJ2-5; D call uncertain. Trimming pared 0 bases from V and 6 bases from J, leaving 9 bases between. The CDR3 extends over 13 amino acids. The V gene's germline CDR1 is SGHRS and CDR2 YFSETQ. The CDR3 sequence is CASSLVGSKTQYF. The CDR3 coding sequence is TGCGCCAGCAGCTTGGTTGGTAGCAAGACCCAGTACTTC.

The CDR3 DNA sequence: TGTGCCAGCAGTGTCCAACAGGGGGCATTATTACAGCCCCAGCATTTT. It is translated as CASSVQQGALLQPQHF. The rearrangement uses TRBV6-1 and TRBJ1-5; 9 nucleotides match TRBD1. Germline V CDR1 and CDR2: MNHNS, SASEGT. The V segment lost 4 bases and the J segment 7 bases; nucleotides outside the gene matches: 11. The CDR3 runs 16 residues.

The rearrangement uses TRBV11-1 and TRBJ2-3, with D possibly being TRBD2 (5 bases). CDR3 length equals 15 residues. Germline V gene sequence: CDR1 SGHAT, CDR2 FQDESV (reference sequence). V lost 1 base and J lost 2, with 10 bases in between. This CDR3 reads CASSLDGSFTDTQYF. The CDR3 DNA sequence: TGTGCCAGCAGCTTAGATGGGAGCTTCACAGATACGCAGTATTTT.

This clone occurred a few times. The J gene is TRBJ2-7, the V gene TRBV7-2; D might be TRBD2 (6 bases). The CDR3 length is 14 residues. V lost 6 bases and J lost 9, with 21 bases in between. CDR1 and CDR2 (germline): SGHTA, FQGNSA. This CDR3 is CASSPGTPRVAQYF. Written as DNA, the CDR3 is TGTGCCAGCAGTCCCGGGACTCCGAGGGTTGCGCAGTACTTC.